Below, 3 T cell receptor beta chains from the same sample are listed, as sequenced in a study of post-analysis software for immune sequencing data. Overall study findings and caveats: A few TRBV segments, TRBV5-6, TRBV5-1 and TRBV20-1 among them, were found more frequent in patients than controls.

Antigens of these TCRs are unknown. Unique molecular identifiers were carried by the TCR beta cDNA libraries. TCRdb redid the calling of the PCR reads with MiXCR, one entry per CDR3 protein. This repertoire shows roughly 540,000 distinct CDR3 sequences, around a third found once; its top ten account for around 6%. The sequenced sample consisted of blood. The receptors were gathered from a girl younger than 18 with multiple sclerosis.

The chain uses TRBV5-1 and TRBJ1-2; D might be TRBD1 (5 bases). Trimming stripped 2 bases from V and 7 bases from J, with 15 bases between. There are 14 residues in the CDR3. Per germline, CDR1 SGHRS and CDR2 YFSETQ. This chain's CDR3 is CASSLVEGHGGYTF. CDR3 nucleotides: TGCGCCAGCAGCTTAGTCGAGGGGCACGGTGGCTACACCTTC.

V gene TRBV10-2 combines with J gene TRBJ1-5, with D possibly TRBD1 on 6 matching bases. V lost 6 bases and J 7 bases, leaving 34 bases between the germline ends. The CDR3 is made up of 20 amino acids. CDR1 WSHSY and CDR2 SAAADI come from the germline V gene. The chain's CDR3 is CASSHTAIDGGSRGWQPQHF. The CDR3 DNA reads as TGCGCCAGCAGCCACACAGCAATCGATGGGGGCTCCCGGGGTTGGCAGCCCCAGCATTTT.

This clonotype was recorded only once. The rearrangement uses TRBV12-3 or TRBV12-4 and TRBJ2-1, with 8 nucleotides matching TRBD1. Losses at the gene ends were 3 bases for V and 6 bases for J; bases not matched to a gene: 7. This CDR3 is built from 15 residues. The CDR3 is CASSFYRGTVNEQFF. In DNA form, the CDR3 reads TGTGCCAGCAGTTTCTACAGGGGGACGGTCAATGAGCAGTTCTTC.